This passage covers 5 T cell receptor beta chains from one sample sequenced in a study of shared clonotypes between healthy human individuals. TCRdb's table, derived via immunoSEQ multiplex PCR, lists solely in-frame clones and lacks some. The sample lists approximately 1.5 million clones, around 98% seen once, with around 0.47% in the top ten. Sequencing was performed on naive CD4+ T cells sorted from blood. Subset in this sample: CD45RA+ positively selected. Receptors were obtained from a man aged 25 to 40 in good health.

For this clone: Other DNA sequences in the same sample also yield this CDR3. The gene calls are TRBV11-3 and TRBJ1-1; D is unclear. The germline V and J ends were trimmed by 2 bases and 0 bases, with 4 bases remaining between them. The germline CDR1 and CDR2 sequences are SGHNT and YENEEA. The CDR3 length is 13 residues. The CDR3 nucleotides are TGTGCCAGCAGCTTAAGGATGAACACTGAAGCTTTCTTT. Translation: CASSLRMNTEAFF.

J is TRBJ2-5 and V is TRBV11-3; 7 bases map to TRBD2. CDR1 SGHNT and CDR2 YENEEA come from the germline V gene. V was pared by 4 bases and J by 2 bases, with 7 bases of the junction left unmatched. CDR3 size: 15 residues. The CDR3 DNA sequence: TGTGCCAGCAGCTCCGGACTAGTTGGTCAAGAGACCCAGTACTTC. Its protein product is CASSSGLVGQETQYF.

The J gene is TRBJ2-3, the V gene TRBV5-4; weak D call: TRBD1 (5 bases). The CDR3 length is 16 residues. Trimming pared 2 bases from V and 5 bases from J, leaving 18 bases between. Per germline, CDR1 SGHNT and CDR2 YYREEE (reference sequence). Written as DNA, the CDR3 is TGTGCCAGCAGCTTAGTGGACACATTGTTGATAGATACGCAGTATTTT. It encodes CASSLVDTLLIDTQYF.

J is TRBJ1-1 and V is TRBV29-1; D might be TRBD1 (5 bases). Per germline, CDR1 SQVTM and CDR2 ANQGSEA. Trimming removed 6 bases at V and 0 bases at J, with 17 bases between. The CDR3 length is 15 residues. The CDR3: CSVSEGGVMNTEAFF. CDR3 in DNA: TGCAGCGTCTCGGAGGGAGGGGTCATGAACACTGAAGCTTTCTTT.

V and J are TRBV6-1 and TRBJ1-2, with TRBD1 as a possible D gene (6 bases). The CDR3 length is 14 residues. Trimming cost V 5 bases and J 7 bases, with 17 bases left between them. In germline, CDR1 is MNHNS, CDR2 SASEGT. The CDR3 sequence is CASSRTGLDGGYTF. The CDR3 nucleotides read TGTGCCAGCAGTCGTACAGGGCTAGACGGTGGCTACACCTTC.